Presented here are 13 T cell receptor beta chains from one specimen sequenced in a study of cytomegalovirus exposure and HLA in healthy donors. The protocol was immunoSEQ multiplex PCR, while the TCRdb copy is restricted to in-frame clones and leaves out a portion. Of roughly 140,000 clones in the sample, 80% to 90% were seen once. The material sequenced was PBMCs. These receptors all come from a woman younger than 35 in good health and CMV-seropositive.

This rearrangement joins TRBV7-2 to TRBJ2-5; unclear D gene. V was cut by 5 bases and J by 5 bases, with 9 bases left in between. The CDR3 runs 12 residues. Germline V lookup: CDR1 SGHTA, CDR2 FQGNSA. The DNA of the CDR3 is TGTGCCAGCAGCCCCGTCCCGGAGACCCAGTACTTC. Translation gives CASSPVPETQYF. Supplemented by reference TRBV7-2 and TRBJ2-5, the full variable domain reads GAGVSQSPSNKVTEKGKDVELRCDPISGHTALYWYRQSLGQGLEFLIYFQGNSAPDKSGLPSDRFSAERTGGSVSTLTIQRTQQEDSAVYLCASSPVPETQYFGPGTRLLVL.

The V and J genes are TRBV5-6 and TRBJ1-2; the match to TRBD1 covers 8 bases. The junction had 5 bases not matched to a gene; V was cut back by 4 bases and J by 6 bases. The CDR3 has 13 residues. The germline V gene encodes CDR1 SGHDT and CDR2 YYEEEE. The CDR3 coding sequence is TGTGCCAGCAGCCTGGACAGGGCAAATGGCTACACCTTC. Protein sequence: CASSLDRANGYTF.

The rearrangement joins TRBV9 to TRBJ2-2, with D maybe TRBD2 (6 bases). The V gene lost 4 bases and the J gene lost 2 bases, with 15 bases spanning the gap. This CDR3 spans 16 amino acids. Germline loops: CDR1 SGDLS, CDR2 YYNGEE. CDR3 region: CASSLLTRGNTGELFF. DNA for the CDR3: TGTGCCAGCAGCCTACTGACTAGGGGTAACACCGGGGAGCTGTTTTTT.

The chain links TRBV9 to TRBJ1-1; 9 nucleotides align to TRBD1. CDR1 is SGDLS, CDR2 YYNGEE, per germline. This CDR3 has 16 residues. Unmatched junction bases numbered 8, after V lost 0 bases and J lost 5 bases. In DNA, the CDR3 is TGTGCCAGCAGCGTAGAGCCCCGGGACAGGGATACTGAAGCTTTCTTT. As protein: CASSVEPRDRDTEAFF.

Of note for this clone: The junction differs from germline at one of its ends, possibly a read error. The V and J genes are TRBV7-9 and TRBJ2-1; TRBD2 matches 7 bases. This CDR3 has 12 residues. Germline lookup yields CDR1 SEHNR and CDR2 FQNEAQ (reference sequence). The CDR3 reads CASSLAANEQFF. CDR3 sequence (DNA): TGTGCCAGCAGCCTAGCGGCCAATGAGCAGTTCTTC.

The CDR3 DNA is TGTGCCAGCAGCTCGTTGAGGGGGACGGACCGCTATGGCTACACCTTC. This gives the protein CASSSLRGTDRYGYTF. The chain carries TRBV28 and TRBJ1-2; D perhaps matches TRBD1 (6 bases). The germline V gene has CDR1 MDHEN and CDR2 SYDVKM. CDR3 length: 16 amino acids. The V end was cut by 6 bases, the J end by 4 bases, with 21 bases between.

The gene calls are TRBV30 and TRBJ1-2, with TRBD1 matching 7 bases. The CDR3 spans 11 residues. CDR1 is GTSNPN, CDR2 SVGIG, per germline (reference sequence). The J segment lost 8 bases and the V segment lost 5 bases, leaving 5 bases of the junction unmatched. The CDR3 loop is CAWDRVGGYTF. CDR3 nucleotides: TGTGCCTGGGACAGGGTGGGAGGCTACACCTTC.

The chain has TRBV2 and TRBJ2-7, with D uncertain. Trimming took off 6 bases at V and 1 base at J, with 10 bases between the two ends. The CDR3 contains 13 residues. Looked up from germline, CDR1 is SNHLY and CDR2 is FYNNEI. Here the CDR3 DNA reads TGTGCCAGCAGGTACAGCCGGTCCTACGAGCAGTACTTC. It encodes CASRYSRSYEQYF.

V is TRBV29-1 and J is TRBJ2-1; TRBD2 aligns across 8 bases. The CDR3 contains 16 residues. The ends lost 4 bases at V and 1 base at J; junction bases unmatched: 9. Germline V lookup: CDR1 SQVTM, CDR2 ANQGSEA. The CDR3 DNA follows: TGCAGCGTTGCGGGGCAAACTAGCGGTTCCTACAATGAGCAGTTCTTC. Its protein product is CSVAGQTSGSYNEQFF.

The genes are TRBV19 and TRBJ1-4, with D possibly TRBD1 on 5 matching bases. Trimming stripped 6 bases from V and 0 bases from J, with 11 bases between. CDR1 and CDR2 from the germline V gene are LNHDA and SQIVND (reference sequence). This CDR3 has 15 amino acids. In DNA form, the CDR3 reads TGTGCCAGTAGCACGGACACTGCAACTAATGAAAAACTGTTTTTT. Residues: CASSTDTATNEKLFF.

This rearrangement joins TRBV6-6 to TRBJ2-7; D remains ambiguous. Per the germline V gene, CDR1 is MNHNY and CDR2 is SVGAGI (reference sequence). Between the trimmed V and J ends, which lost 5 bases and 4 bases, there was a span of 9 bases. The CDR3 extends over 12 amino acids. Here the CDR3 DNA reads TGTGCCAGCAGTGACATAGATTACGAGCAGTACTTC. Encoded protein: CASSDIDYEQYF.

The chain combines TRBV5-1 with TRBJ2-7, with TRBD2 identical over 14 bases. This CDR3 spans 17 amino acids. The germline CDR1 and CDR2 sequences are SGHRS and YFSETQ. J was trimmed by 4 bases and V by 4 bases; bases with no gene match: 10. The DNA for the CDR3 is TGCGCCAGCAGCCCCGGGACTAGCGGGAGCCACCTTTACGAGCAGTACTTC. Amino acids: CASSPGTSGSHLYEQYF.

This chain links TRBV5-1 with TRBJ2-5, with 9 bases aligning to TRBD1. Per the germline V gene, CDR1 is SGHRS and CDR2 is YFSETQ. The junction had 4 bases not matched to a gene; V was cut back by 1 base and J by 6 bases. This CDR3 is built from 14 residues. This CDR3 reads CASSLRGQGQTQYF. The CDR3 DNA reads as TGCGCCAGCAGCTTGCGCGGACAGGGGCAGACCCAGTACTTC.